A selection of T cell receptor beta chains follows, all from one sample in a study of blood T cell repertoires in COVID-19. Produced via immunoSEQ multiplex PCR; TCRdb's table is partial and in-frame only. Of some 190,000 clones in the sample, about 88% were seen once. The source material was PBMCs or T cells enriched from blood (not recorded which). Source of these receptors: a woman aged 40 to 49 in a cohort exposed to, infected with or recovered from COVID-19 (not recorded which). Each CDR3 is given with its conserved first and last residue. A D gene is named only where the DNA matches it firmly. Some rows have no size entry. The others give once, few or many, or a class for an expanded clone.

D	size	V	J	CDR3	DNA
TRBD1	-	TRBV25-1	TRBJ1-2	CASSERDRPFGYTF	TGTGCCAGCAGTGAACGGGACAGGCCCTTCGGCTACACCTTC
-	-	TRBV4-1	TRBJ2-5	CASSQVRGSGETQYF	TGCGCCAGCAGCCAAGTACGTGGGAGTGGAGAGACCCAGTACTTC
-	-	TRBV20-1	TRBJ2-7	CSGQGGYEQYF	TGCAGTGGGCAGGGGGGTTACGAGCAGTACTTC
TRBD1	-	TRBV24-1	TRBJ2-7	CATSRDSYEQYF	TGTGCCACCAGCCGGGACAGCTACGAGCAGTACTTC
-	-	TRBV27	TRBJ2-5	CASSLSGDGTQYF	TGTGCCAGCAGTTTGTCGGGGGATGGGACCCAGTACTTC
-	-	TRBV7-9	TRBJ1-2	CASSHDSGYGYTF	TGTGCCAGCAGCCATGACAGTGGTTATGGCTACACCTTC
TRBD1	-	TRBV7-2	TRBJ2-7	CASSSGQGRSYEQYF	TGTGCCAGCAGCTCGGGACAGGGGCGATCCTACGAGCAGTACTTC
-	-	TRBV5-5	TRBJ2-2	CASSLVGARVANTGELFF	TGTGCCAGCAGCTTGGTAGGGGCCAGGGTGGCGAACACCGGGGAGCTGTTTTTT
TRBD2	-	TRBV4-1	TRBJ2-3	CASSRGLAGASTDTQYF	TGCGCCAGCAGCCGAGGACTAGCGGGGGCTAGCACAGATACGCAGTATTTT
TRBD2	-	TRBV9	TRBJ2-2	CASSGKVSTSGISNTGELFF	TGTGCCAGCAGCGGTAAAGTCAGTACTAGCGGGATTTCGAACACCGGGGAGCTGTTTTTT
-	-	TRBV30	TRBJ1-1	CAWSVTGMNTEAFF	TGTGCCTGGAGTGTGACAGGCATGAACACTGAAGCTTTCTTT
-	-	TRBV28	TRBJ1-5	CASRLGGLGQPQHF	TGTGCCAGCCGACTCGGGGGTCTGGGGCAGCCCCAGCATTTT
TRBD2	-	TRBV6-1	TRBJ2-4	CASSDRSGGFKNIQYF	TGTGCCAGCAGTGACAGAAGCGGGGGGTTCAAAAACATTCAGTACTTC
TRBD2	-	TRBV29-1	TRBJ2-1	CSVVGGSGYNEQFF	TGCAGCGTAGTAGGCGGGAGTGGGTACAATGAGCAGTTCTTC
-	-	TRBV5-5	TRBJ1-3	CASSSTGTGNTIYF	TGTGCCAGCAGCAGCACAGGGACTGGAAACACCATATATTTT
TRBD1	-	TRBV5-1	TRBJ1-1	CASRGQDTEAFF	TGCGCCAGCAGAGGACAGGACACTGAAGCTTTCTTT
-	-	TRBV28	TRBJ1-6	CASNVAFYNSPLHF	TGTGCCAGCAACGTAGCCTTTTATAATTCACCCCTCCACTTT
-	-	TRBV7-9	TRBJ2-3	CASSRMASAVTDTQYF	TGTGCCAGCAGCCGTATGGCTAGCGCCGTCACAGATACGCAGTATTTT
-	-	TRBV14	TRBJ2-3	CASSQERDRPTDTQYF	TGTGCCAGCAGCCAAGAGCGGGACCGACCGACAGATACGCAGTATTTT
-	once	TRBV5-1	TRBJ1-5	CASSLPDSSNQPQHF	TGCGCCAGCAGCTTACCGGACAGCTCTAATCAGCCCCAGCATTTT
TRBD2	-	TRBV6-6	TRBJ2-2	CASSSSGRRGTGELFF	TGTGCCAGCAGTTCAAGCGGGAGGAGAGGCACCGGGGAGCTGTTTTTT
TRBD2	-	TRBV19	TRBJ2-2	CASTPQRTSGRAGELFF	TGTGCCAGTACACCCCAACGAACTAGCGGGAGGGCCGGGGAGCTGTTTTTT
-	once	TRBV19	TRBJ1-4	CASSHGGGGLNEKLFF	TGTGCCAGTAGCCATGGAGGCGGCGGGTTAAATGAAAAACTGTTTTTT
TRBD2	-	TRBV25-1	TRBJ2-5	CASSEYRGGRETQYF	TGTGCCAGCAGTGAATACCGCGGGGGAAGGGAGACCCAGTACTTC
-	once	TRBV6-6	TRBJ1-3	CASSYGGPRADTIYF	TGTGCCAGCAGTTACGGGGGCCCAAGGGCCGACACCATATATTTT
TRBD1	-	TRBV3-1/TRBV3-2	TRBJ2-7	CASSQADRGGEQYF	TGTGCCAGCAGCCAAGCTGACAGGGGCGGCGAGCAGTACTTC
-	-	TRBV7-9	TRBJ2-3	CASSLAGGPPQYF	TGTGCCAGCAGCTTAGCGGGGGGGCCTCCGCAGTATTTT
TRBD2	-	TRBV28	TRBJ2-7	CASSSLGEGYEQYF	TGTGCCAGCAGTTCCCTGGGGGAGGGGTACGAGCAGTACTTC
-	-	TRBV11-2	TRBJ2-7	CASSSPSLPTYEQYF	TGTGCCAGCAGCTCCCCCTCCCTCCCTACCTACGAGCAGTACTTC
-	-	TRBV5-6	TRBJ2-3	CASSLMGAGLRDTQYF	TGTGCCAGCAGCTTAATGGGGGCGGGTTTGAGAGATACGCAGTATTTT
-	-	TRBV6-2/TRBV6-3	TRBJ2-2	CASSYGGHTGELFF	TGTGCCAGCAGTTACGGGGGCCACACCGGGGAGCTGTTTTTT
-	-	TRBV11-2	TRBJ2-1	CASSFPPGDRYNEQFF	TGTGCCAGCAGCTTCCCCCCGGGAGATCGGTACAATGAGCAGTTCTTC
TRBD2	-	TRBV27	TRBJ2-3	CASTLLAGGPTDTQYF	TGTGCCAGCACCTTACTAGCGGGAGGGCCCACAGATACGCAGTATTTT
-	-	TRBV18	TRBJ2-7	CASSPGNSYEQYF	TGTGCCAGCTCACCCGGGAACTCCTACGAGCAGTACTTC
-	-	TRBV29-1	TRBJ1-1	CSVGVRPGNTEAFF	TGCAGCGTTGGAGTGAGGCCGGGGAACACTGAAGCTTTCTTT
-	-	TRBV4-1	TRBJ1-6	CASSQGDRRYNSPLHF	TGCGCCAGCAGCCAAGGCGACAGGAGATATAATTCACCCCTCCACTTT
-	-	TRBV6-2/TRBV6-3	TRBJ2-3	CASSFPGDTQYF	TGTGCCAGCAGTTTCCCCGGGGATACGCAGTATTTT
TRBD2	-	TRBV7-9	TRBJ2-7	CASSLHSGSGDEQYF	TGTGCCAGCAGCCTCCATAGCGGGAGTGGCGACGAGCAGTACTTC
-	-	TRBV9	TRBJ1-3	CASRPRDSGNTIYF	TGTGCCAGCAGACCCAGGGACTCTGGAAACACCATATATTTT
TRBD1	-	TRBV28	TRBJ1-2	CASRLGGQGDYGYTF	TGTGCCAGCAGACTAGGGGGACAGGGGGACTATGGCTACACCTTC
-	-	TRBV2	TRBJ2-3	CASSGGTGSTDTQYF	TGTGCCAGCAGTGGTGGCACAGGGAGCACAGATACGCAGTATTTT
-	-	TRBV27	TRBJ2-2	CASSFGGAAGTGELFF	TGTGCCAGCAGTTTCGGAGGAGCGGCGGGCACCGGGGAGCTGTTTTTT
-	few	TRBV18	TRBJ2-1	CASSPNAGSSYNEQFF	TGTGCCAGCTCACCGAATGCGGGCAGCTCCTACAATGAGCAGTTCTTC
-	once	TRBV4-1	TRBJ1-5	CASSQGYGNQPQHF	TGCGCCAGCAGCCAAGGTTATGGCAATCAGCCCCAGCATTTT
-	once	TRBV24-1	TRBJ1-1	CATSATGLGTEAFF	TGTGCCACCAGTGCGACAGGACTGGGGACTGAAGCTTTCTTT
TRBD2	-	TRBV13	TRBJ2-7	CASSLGFGGTYEQYF	TGTGCCAGCAGCTTAGGGTTCGGGGGGACCTACGAGCAGTACTTC
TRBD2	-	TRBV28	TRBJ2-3	CASSYAGENTDTQYF	TGTGCCAGCAGCTACGCGGGGGAGAACACAGATACGCAGTATTTT
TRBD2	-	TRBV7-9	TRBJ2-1	CASSRGGYNEQFF	TGTGCCAGCAGCCGGGGGGGTTACAATGAGCAGTTCTTC
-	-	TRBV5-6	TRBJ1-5	CASSLGRELRNQPQHF	TGTGCCAGCAGCTTGGGTCGGGAGTTGCGCAATCAGCCCCAGCATTTT
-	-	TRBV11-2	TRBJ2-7	CASSLDISGVEQYF	TGTGCCAGCAGCTTAGATATATCGGGGGTCGAGCAGTACTTC